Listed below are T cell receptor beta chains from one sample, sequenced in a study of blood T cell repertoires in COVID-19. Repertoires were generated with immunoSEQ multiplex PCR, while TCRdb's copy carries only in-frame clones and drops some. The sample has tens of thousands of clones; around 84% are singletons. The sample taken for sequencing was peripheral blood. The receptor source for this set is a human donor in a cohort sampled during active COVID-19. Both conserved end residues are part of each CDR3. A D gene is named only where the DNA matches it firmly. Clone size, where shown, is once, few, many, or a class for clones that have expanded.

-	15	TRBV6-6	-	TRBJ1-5	TGTGCCAGCAGTTATCGGGGGGCGATTTTCCAGCCCCAGCATTTT	CASSYRGAIFQPQHF
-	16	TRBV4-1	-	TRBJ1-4	TGCGCCAGCAGCCTAACTATGGCAGGGCTGCAGGAAAAACTGTTTTTT	CASSLTMAGLQEKLFF
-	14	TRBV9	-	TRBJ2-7	TGTGCCAGCAGTACATCTAGCGGAGGGGGCGAGCAGTACTTC	CASSTSSGGGEQYF
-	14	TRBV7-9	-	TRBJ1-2	TGTGCCAGCAGCTTGAAAGACAGCAACTATGGCTACACCTTC	CASSLKDSNYGYTF
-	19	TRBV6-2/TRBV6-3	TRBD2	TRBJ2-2	TGTGCCAGCAGTTACTCGATACCCGCGGGACTAGCGGGGGCCGGGGAGCTGTTTTTT	CASSYSIPAGLAGAGELFF
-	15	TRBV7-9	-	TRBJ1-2	TGTGCCAGCAGCTTAGGTGCCGGTGCTAACTATGGCTACACCTTC	CASSLGAGANYGYTF
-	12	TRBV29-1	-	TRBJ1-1	TGCAGCGCGGGACCTTGGAGCACTGAAGCTTTCTTT	CSAGPWSTEAFF
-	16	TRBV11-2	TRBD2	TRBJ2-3	TGTGCCAGCAGCATGGGACTAGCGGGAGGCACAGATACGCAGTATTTT	CASSMGLAGGTDTQYF
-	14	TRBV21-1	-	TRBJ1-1	TGTGCCAGCGCCCCCGGGGGGCGCTGGACTGAAGCTTTCTTT	CASAPGGRWTEAFF
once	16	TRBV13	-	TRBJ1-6	TGTGCCAGCAGCATGAAAGGGGTTTCGGATAATTCACCCCTCCACTTT	CASSMKGVSDNSPLHF
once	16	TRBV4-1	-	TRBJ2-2	TGCGCCAGCAGCCCCTATCCTACAGGGTCACCCGGGGAGCTGTTTTTT	CASSPYPTGSPGELFF
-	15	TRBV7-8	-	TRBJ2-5	TGTGCCAGCAGCTTAGGCGCGGGGAGCCAAGAGACCCAGTACTTC	CASSLGAGSQETQYF
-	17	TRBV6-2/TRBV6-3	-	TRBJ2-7	TGTGCCAGCAGTTACTCGAGGGTGGAGCAGCTCAGCCACGAGCAGTACTTC	CASSYSRVEQLSHEQYF
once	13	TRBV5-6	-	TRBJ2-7	TGTGCCAGCAGCTTCAAACAGAGCTACGAGCAGTACTTC	CASSFKQSYEQYF
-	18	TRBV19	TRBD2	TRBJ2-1	TGTGCCAGTAGTATCTTTTTTTCGGGGGGGTCCTCCTACAATGAGCAGTTCTTC	CASSIFFSGGSSYNEQFF
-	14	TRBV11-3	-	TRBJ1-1	TGTGCCAGCAGCCAAAAACAGTTGAACACTGAAGCTTTCTTT	CASSQKQLNTEAFF
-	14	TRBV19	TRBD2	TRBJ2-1	TGTGCCAGTAAAGCGGGGGGGCTGTGGAATGAGCAGTTCTTC	CASKAGGLWNEQFF
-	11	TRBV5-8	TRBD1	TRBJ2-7	TGTGCCAGCAGCCTACAGGGGAACCAGTACTTC	CASSLQGNQYF
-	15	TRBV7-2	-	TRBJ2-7	TGTGCCAGCAGCTTAGATAATTGGGGCGGGAACGAGCAGTACTTC	CASSLDNWGGNEQYF
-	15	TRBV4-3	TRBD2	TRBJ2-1	TGCGCCAGCAGCCAAGAGGCGGGAGGGCAATATGAGCAGTTCTTC	CASSQEAGGQYEQFF
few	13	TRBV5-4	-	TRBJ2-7	TGTGCCAGCAGCCTCCCCCCAGGGGACGAGCAGTACTTC	CASSLPPGDEQYF
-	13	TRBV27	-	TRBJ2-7	TGTGCCAGCAGTTTAACTGATTCCTACGAGCAGTACTTC	CASSLTDSYEQYF
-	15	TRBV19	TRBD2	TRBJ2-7	TGTGCCAGTAGTATGGCCGGACTAGAAATCTACGAGCAGTACTTC	CASSMAGLEIYEQYF
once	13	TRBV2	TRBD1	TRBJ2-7	TGTGCCAGCAGGGCCGGGACAGATTACGAGCAGTACTTC	CASRAGTDYEQYF
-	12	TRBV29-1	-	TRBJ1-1	TGCAGCGTTGGAAACAGAAACACTGAAGCTTTCTTT	CSVGNRNTEAFF
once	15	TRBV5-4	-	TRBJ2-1	TGTGCCAGCAGCTCACAGCTAAGCTCCTACAATGAGCAGTTCTTC	CASSSQLSSYNEQFF
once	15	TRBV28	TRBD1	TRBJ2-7	TGTGCCAGCAGGTACCGGGACAGGGTCATCTACGAGCAGTACTTC	CASRYRDRVIYEQYF
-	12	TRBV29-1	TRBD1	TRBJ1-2	TGCAGCGTCCAGGGACAGGGGAATGGCTACACCTTC	CSVQGQGNGYTF
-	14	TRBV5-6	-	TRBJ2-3	TGTGCCAGCAGCTTGGATCAGAGCACAGATACGCAGTATTTT	CASSLDQSTDTQYF
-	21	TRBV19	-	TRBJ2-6	TGTGCCAGTAGTAGGCCTCCATGGGAGACATTCCTCCCAACTGGGGCCAACGTCCTGACTTTC	CASSRPPWETFLPTGANVLTF
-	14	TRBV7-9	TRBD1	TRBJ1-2	TGTGCCAGCAGCCTGACAGGGGTCGGCTATGGCTACACCTTC	CASSLTGVGYGYTF
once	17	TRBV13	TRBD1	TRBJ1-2	TGTGCCAGCAGCTTCCCGCTTCCGGGACAGGTCTTGGATGGCTACACCTTC	CASSFPLPGQVLDGYTF
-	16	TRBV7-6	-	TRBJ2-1	TGTGCCAGCAGCGCCGGTGGCAGGGGTATTTACAATGAGCAGTTCTTC	CASSAGGRGIYNEQFF
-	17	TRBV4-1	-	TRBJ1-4	TGCGCCAGCAGCCAAGAATGGGGGTGGGACATAAATGAAAAACTGTTTTTT	CASSQEWGWDINEKLFF
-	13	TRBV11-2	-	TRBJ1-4	TGTGCCAGCAGCAGACACTCAAATGAAAAACTGTTTTTT	CASSRHSNEKLFF
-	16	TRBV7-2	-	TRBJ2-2	TGTGCCAGCAGCTTAGTAGGCATGGGGGGCACCGGGGAGCTGTTTTTT	CASSLVGMGGTGELFF
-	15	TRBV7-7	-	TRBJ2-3	TGTGCTAGCAGCTTAGGGCTAGCGAAAACAGATACGCAGTATTTT	CASSLGLAKTDTQYF
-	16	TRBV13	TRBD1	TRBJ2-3	TGTGCCAGCAGCCAGAAGACAGGGGCACTCACAGATACGCAGTATTTT	CASSQKTGALTDTQYF
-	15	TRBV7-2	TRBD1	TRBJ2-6	TGTGCCAGCAGCTTAGCCGGGACAGGGGGCAACGTCCTGACTTTC	CASSLAGTGGNVLTF
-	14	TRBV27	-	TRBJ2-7	TGTGCCAGCAGCCCGGACAGCAGAACCTACGAGCAGTACTTC	CASSPDSRTYEQYF
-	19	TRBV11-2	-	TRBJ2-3	TGTGCCAGCAGCTTAAGGTTTGGGAGCCCCTCAGGTAGCACAGATACGCAGTATTTT	CASSLRFGSPSGSTDTQYF
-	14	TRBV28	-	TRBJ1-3	TGTGCCAGCAGGCCGGGATACTCTGGAAACACCATATATTTT	CASRPGYSGNTIYF
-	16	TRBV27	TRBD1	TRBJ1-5	TGTGCCAGCAGTTTGGGGGGACAGGGTGCGGATCAGCCCCAGCATTTT	CASSLGGQGADQPQHF
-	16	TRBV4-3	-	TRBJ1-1	TGCGCCAGCAGCCAGGCCTTAGGGGGGGGCCCAGGGGAAGCTTTCTTT	CASSQALGGGPGEAFF
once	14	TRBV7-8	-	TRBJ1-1	TGTGCCAGCAGCCAGGGGCGAGGGAACACTGAAGCTTTCTTT	CASSQGRGNTEAFF
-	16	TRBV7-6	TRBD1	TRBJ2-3	TGTGCCAGCAGCCCAGACAGGGGGCGAAGCACAGATACGCAGTATTTT	CASSPDRGRSTDTQYF
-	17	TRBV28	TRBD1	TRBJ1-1	TGTGCCAGCAGCTGGCTCGGGACAGGGTTTTTGGGCACTGAAGCTTTCTTT	CASSWLGTGFLGTEAFF
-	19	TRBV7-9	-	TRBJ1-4	TGTGCCAGCAGCTCAGGGGACGGATCGATGGGATCAACTAATGAAAAACTGTTTTTT	CASSSGDGSMGSTNEKLFF
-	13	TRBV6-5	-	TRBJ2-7	TGTGCCAGCAGGTATTCCAGGGGCTACGAGCAGTACTTC	CASRYSRGYEQYF
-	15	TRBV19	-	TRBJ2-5	TGTGCCAGTAGTACCCTACAGGGTCCACAAGAGACCCAGTACTTC	CASSTLQGPQETQYF
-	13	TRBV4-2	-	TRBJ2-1	TGTGCCAGCAGCCAAGAGAGGAGAGGTGAGCAGTTCTTC	CASSQERRGEQFF
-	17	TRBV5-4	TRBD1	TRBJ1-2	TGTGCCAGCAGCTTGGGGCCCCGGACAGGGGGCAAGGATGGCTACACCTTC	CASSLGPRTGGKDGYTF
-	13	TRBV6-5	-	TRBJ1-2	TGTGCCAGCAGTCCCCGGACAACGGAAGGCTACACCTTC	CASSPRTTEGYTF
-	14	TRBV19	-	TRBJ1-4	TGTGCCAGTAGTCCCACCTGGGGAGGGGAAAAACTGTTTTTT	CASSPTWGGEKLFF
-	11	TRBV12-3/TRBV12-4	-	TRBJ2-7	TGTGCCAGCAGTCAGGGAACCCTGGAGTACTTC	CASSQGTLEYF
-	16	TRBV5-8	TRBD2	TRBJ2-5	TGTGCCAGCAGCTCGGGGCTAGCGGACTTCCAAGAGACCCAGTACTTC	CASSSGLADFQETQYF
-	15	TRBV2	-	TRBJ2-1	TGTGCCAGCATGACGTCTAGCGAGGGTGGGGGTGAGCAGTTCTTC	CASMTSSEGGGEQFF
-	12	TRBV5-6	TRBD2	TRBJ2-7	TGTGCCAGCAGCCTCGGGGGGACCGAGCAGTACTTC	CASSLGGTEQYF
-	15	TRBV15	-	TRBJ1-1	TGTGCCACCAGCAGAGAAAGGGCAGGGTTGACTGAAGCTTTCTTT	CATSRERAGLTEAFF